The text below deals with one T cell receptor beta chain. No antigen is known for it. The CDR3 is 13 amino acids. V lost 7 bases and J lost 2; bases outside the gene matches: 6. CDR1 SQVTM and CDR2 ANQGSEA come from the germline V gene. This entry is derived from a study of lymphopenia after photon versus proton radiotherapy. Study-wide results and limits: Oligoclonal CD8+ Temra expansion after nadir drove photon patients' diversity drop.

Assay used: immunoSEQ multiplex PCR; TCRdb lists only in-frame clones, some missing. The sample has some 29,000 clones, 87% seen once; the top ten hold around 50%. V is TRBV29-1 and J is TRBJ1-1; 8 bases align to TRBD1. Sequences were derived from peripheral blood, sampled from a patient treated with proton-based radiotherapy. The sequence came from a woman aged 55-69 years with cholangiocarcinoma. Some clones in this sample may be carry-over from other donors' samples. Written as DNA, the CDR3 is TGCAGCGCCTCAGGACAGGGAAACACTGAAGCTTTCTTT. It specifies CSASGQGNTEAFF.